This is a list of T cell receptor beta chains from one sample in a study of human T cells and chemical hapten exposure. TCRdb re-analysed the RACE reads in MiXCR, keeping a single row per CDR3 protein. This table has over 55,000 distinct CDR3 sequences, 11% appearing once. The specimen was whole blood, collected in connection with sensitization to the hapten diphenylcyclopropenone (DPC). The receptors here all came from a woman aged 45-59 years with alopecia areata. Some clones in this sample may be carry-over from other donors' samples. Both conserved end residues are part of each CDR3. The D gene is left open where the match is weak. Clone size appears in some rows only: once, few, many, or a class for an expanded clone.

TRBV7-9	.	.	TRBJ1-5	CASSPIGGNQPQHF	TGTGCCAGCAGCCCGATCGGGGGCAATCAGCCCCAGCATTTT
TRBV2	few	.	TRBJ2-5	CASSAAGGQETQYF	TGTGCCAGCAGTGCTGCAGGCGGACAAGAGACCCAGTACTTC
TRBV21-1	.	.	TRBJ2-4	CASSQGHSENIQYF	TGTGCCAGCAGCCAAGGACATTCGGAGAACATTCAGTACTTC
TRBV7-2	many	.	TRBJ1-6	CASSLGGQLHSPLHF	TGTGCCAGCAGCTTAGGTGGGCAGCTACATTCACCCCTCCACTTT
TRBV18	few	.	TRBJ1-1	CASSSTQNTEAFF	TGTGCCAGCTCATCGACACAGAACACTGAAGCTTTCTTT
TRBV10-2	few	.	TRBJ2-3	CASSEYILGQRDTQYF	TGCGCCAGCAGTGAGTACATCCTGGGACAACGAGATACGCAGTATTTT
TRBV29-1	many	TRBD2	TRBJ2-5	CSGAGPPRGETQYF	TGCAGCGGAGCGGGGCCTCCTCGAGGGGAGACCCAGTACTTC
TRBV5-1	many	.	TRBJ2-7	CASSLANRLRYEQYF	TGCGCCAGCAGCTTGGCCAACAGGTTGCGCTACGAGCAGTACTTC
TRBV20-1	few	.	TRBJ1-1	CSARGEGTEAFF	TGCAGTGCTAGAGGGGAAGGAACTGAAGCTTTCTTT
TRBV19	.	.	TRBJ1-2	CASRASWGRGYGYTF	TGTGCCAGTAGAGCAAGTTGGGGGCGCGGCTATGGCTACACCTTC
TRBV7-8	.	.	TRBJ2-1	CASSPGLEQFF	TGTGCCAGCAGCCCGGGACTCGAGCAGTTCTTC
TRBV12-3/TRBV12-4	many	.	TRBJ1-3	CASSPGASGNTIYF	TGTGCCAGCAGCCCGGGGGCCTCTGGAAACACCATATATTTT
TRBV6-1	many	.	TRBJ1-5	CASSEEGVSNQPQHF	TGTGCCAGCAGTGAAGAGGGGGTTAGCAATCAGCCCCAGCATTTT
TRBV18	many	.	TRBJ1-5	CASSHGQSSNQPQHF	TGTGCCAGCTCACACGGACAGAGTAGCAATCAGCCCCAGCATTTT
TRBV29-1	many	.	TRBJ2-1	CSVEAVGGSSYNEQFF	TGCAGCGTTGAAGCGGTGGGCGGAAGCTCCTACAATGAGCAGTTCTTC
TRBV12-3/TRBV12-4	few	TRBD1	TRBJ1-2	CASSFQDRNYGYTF	TGTGCCAGCAGTTTCCAGGACAGGAACTATGGCTACACCTTC
TRBV3-1	few	.	TRBJ1-1	CASSHNTGGTEAFF	TGTGCCAGCAGCCATAATACTGGGGGGACTGAAGCTTTCTTT
TRBV6-1	many	.	TRBJ1-5	CASSDAAGGRKPQHF	TGTGCCAGCAGTGATGCCGCCGGGGGCAGGAAGCCCCAGCATTTT
TRBV29-1	many	.	TRBJ2-6	CSVEQAGANVLTF	TGCAGCGTTGAACAGGCTGGGGCCAACGTCCTGACTTTC
TRBV5-6	.	TRBD1	TRBJ1-6	CASSSRGTDPSPLHF	TGTGCCAGCAGCTCACGTGGGACAGACCCTTCACCCCTCCACTTT
TRBV10-1	many	TRBD1	TRBJ2-1	CASSGGQVRSYNEQFF	TGCGCCAGCAGTGGGGGACAGGTTCGTTCCTACAATGAGCAGTTCTTC
TRBV2	many	TRBD1	TRBJ2-1	CAGAGTGHNEQFF	TGTGCCGGGGCCGGGACAGGGCACAATGAGCAGTTCTTC
TRBV20-1	many	.	TRBJ2-7	CSAQKTGVYEQYF	TGCAGTGCTCAGAAGACGGGGGTCTACGAGCAGTACTTC
TRBV28	few	TRBD1	TRBJ1-6	CASSLPRGYSPLHF	TGTGCCAGCAGTTTACCCAGGGGGTACTCACCCCTCCACTTT
TRBV19	.	.	TRBJ1-6	CASSSQGPRSSYNSPLHF	TGTGCCAGTAGTAGTCAGGGGCCAAGGAGCTCCTATAATTCACCCCTCCACTTT
TRBV21-1	.	.	TRBJ2-3	CASSDGGTGADTQYF	TGTGCCAGCAGCGACGGGGGGACAGGGGCAGATACGCAGTATTTT
TRBV5-1	.	.	TRBJ2-7	CASSFNTGTAGGEQYF	TGCGCCAGCAGCTTCAATACCGGGACAGCGGGCGGCGAGCAGTACTTC
TRBV4-1	few	.	TRBJ1-1	CASSQLVNTEAFF	TGCGCCAGCAGCCAACTTGTAAACACTGAAGCTTTCTTT
TRBV7-9	many	TRBD1	TRBJ2-7	CASSLDRGFSYEQYF	TGTGCCAGCAGCTTGGACAGGGGGTTCTCCTACGAGCAGTACTTC